The T cell receptor (beta chain) under discussion was sequenced for a study of blood T cell repertoires in COVID-19. Looking at the study overall: The samples span acute and convalescent COVID-19 from the United States, Italy and Spain.

Trimming at V came to 2 bases and at J to 8 bases, leaving 3 bases not matched to a gene. This CDR3 region has 14 residues. Germline assignment: CDR1 LNHDA and CDR2 SQIVND (reference sequence). Method: immunoSEQ multiplex PCR; TCRdb's copy keeps in-frame clones and lacks some. The repertoire holds 100,000 to 150,000 clones, with about 79% as singletons. The V gene is TRBV19, the J gene TRBJ1-6, with 7 bases that match TRBD1. The specimen sequenced was peripheral blood. The receptor was isolated from a man aged 35-49 years with active or convalescent COVID-19. The CDR3 DNA follows: TGTGCCAGTAGTATAACAGGGGCAGATTCACCCCTCCACTTT. It specifies CASSITGADSPLHF.